Listed below are T cell receptor beta chains from one sample, sequenced in a study of blood T cell repertoires in COVID-19. Sequencing was performed with immunoSEQ multiplex PCR; in TCRdb, only in-frame clones are kept and a portion is missing. The table records 320,000 or so clones, approximately 84% of them present only once. Specimen: PBMCs or T cells enriched from blood (not recorded which). All receptors come from a woman in her twenties or thirties who had recovered from COVID-19. The CDR3 runs from the conserved cysteine through the conserved F or W. Each record gives: V gene, clone size, CDR3 length, J gene, D gene, CDR3 DNA, CDR3 protein. D genes are given only for firm matches. Rows may omit the clone size; those that give it use once, few, many or a size class.

TRBV7-2	.	15	TRBJ2-1	.	TGTGCCAGCAGCTCAGGGACAACCCCTAGACATGAGCAGTTCTTC	CASSSGTTPRHEQFF
TRBV14	.	15	TRBJ1-1	.	TGTGCCAGCAGCCCGTACGGGGCCAGGGGCACTGAAGCTTTCTTT	CASSPYGARGTEAFF
TRBV4-3	few	15	TRBJ1-4	TRBD1	TGCGCCAGCAGCCAAGAGGGGACAGGTTTTCAAAAACTGTTTTTT	CASSQEGTGFQKLFF
TRBV6-6	.	16	TRBJ2-7	TRBD1	TGTGCCAGCAGTTACCAAGATCGACAGGGGCCCTACGAGCAGTACTTC	CASSYQDRQGPYEQYF
TRBV12-3/TRBV12-4	once	12	TRBJ1-1	TRBD1	TGTGCCAGTCAGGGGGCAGAGACTGAAGCTTTCTTT	CASQGAETEAFF
TRBV6-5	.	14	TRBJ2-7	TRBD1	TGTGCCAGCATGTGGGACAGCGTTTCCTACGAGCAGTACTTC	CASMWDSVSYEQYF
TRBV4-3	.	15	TRBJ1-2	.	TGCGCCAGCAGCCAAGATCTCCAGGGAAGATATGGCTACACCTTC	CASSQDLQGRYGYTF
TRBV5-6	.	11	TRBJ1-2	.	TGTGCCAGCAGTTCACTCGATGGCTACACCTTC	CASSSLDGYTF
TRBV21-1	.	15	TRBJ1-5	.	TGTGCCAGCAATTCTAAGCGGGGAAAGGAGCAGCCCCAGCATTTT	CASNSKRGKEQPQHF
TRBV12-5	.	16	TRBJ2-2	TRBD2	TGTGCTAGTGGCCGTAGCGGGGGGGCGTACACCGGGGAGCTGTTTTTT	CASGRSGGAYTGELFF
TRBV7-2	.	14	TRBJ1-5	TRBD1	TGTGCCAGCAGCGTCGGGACAGGCAATCAGCCCCAGCATTTT	CASSVGTGNQPQHF
TRBV12-5	.	14	TRBJ2-5	TRBD2	TGTGCTAGTGGTTTCGGGGGGGGCCAAGAGACCCAGTACTTC	CASGFGGGQETQYF
TRBV5-4	.	16	TRBJ2-5	TRBD2	TGTGCCAGCAGCGCCGTATACGGACTAGCTCGAGAGACCCAGTACTTC	CASSAVYGLARETQYF
TRBV19	.	18	TRBJ2-1	TRBD1	TGTGCCACCTCCGGACAGGGGGCGTCAGGCTCCCCTTACAATGAGCAGTTCTTC	CATSGQGASGSPYNEQFF
TRBV28	.	15	TRBJ2-7	.	TGTGCCGAGCCCAGACAGCCTAAGGATCCCTACGAGCAGTACTTC	CAEPRQPKDPYEQYF
TRBV24-1	.	13	TRBJ2-3	.	TGTGCCACCAGTCGGACTAGCACAGATACGCAGTATTTT	CATSRTSTDTQYF
TRBV19	.	15	TRBJ2-7	.	TGTGCCAGATGGGGGCCTTCCAGGGACTCCTACGAGCAGTACTTC	CARWGPSRDSYEQYF
TRBV2	.	12	TRBJ2-1	.	TGTGCCAGCAGTGAGGGCGCGGGTGAGCAGTTCTTC	CASSEGAGEQFF
TRBV28	.	14	TRBJ1-4	.	TGTGCCAGCAGTTTGGGGATTGGGGGCGAAAAACTGTTTTTT	CASSLGIGGEKLFF
TRBV27	.	13	TRBJ1-5	.	TGTGCCAGCAGAGACAAGGGGTTCCAGCCCCAGCATTTT	CASRDKGFQPQHF
TRBV27	once	18	TRBJ2-1	TRBD1	TGTGCCAGCAGTTTAGGGTTGGCAGGGGGCTTCTCTTACAATGAGCAGTTCTTC	CASSLGLAGGFSYNEQFF
TRBV10-3	.	13	TRBJ1-2	.	TGTGCCAGCCGCCCGAGCTCTGACTATGGCTACACCTTC	CASRPSSDYGYTF
TRBV6-1	.	16	TRBJ1-1	TRBD1	TGTGCCAGCAGTGAACCGACAGGGTTCATGAACACTGAAGCTTTCTTT	CASSEPTGFMNTEAFF
TRBV27	.	15	TRBJ1-2	.	TGTGCCAGCAGTTCGAGCGGCCCCTATAACTATGGCTACACCTTC	CASSSSGPYNYGYTF
TRBV23-1	.	13	TRBJ2-7	.	TGCGCCAGCAGTCAATCCTCCAGCTACGAGCAGTACTTC	CASSQSSSYEQYF
TRBV3-1/TRBV3-2	.	16	TRBJ2-6	.	TGTGCCAGCAGCTGGCAGGGAATGGCTGGGGCCAACGTCCTGACTTTC	CASSWQGMAGANVLTF
TRBV28	.	13	TRBJ1-2	.	TGTGCCAGCAGTATACAGGATTACTATGGCTACACCTTC	CASSIQDYYGYTF
TRBV27	.	16	TRBJ2-5	.	TGTGCCAGCAGTCCACTAGAAGGAGGGAGGAAAGAGACCCAGTACTTC	CASSPLEGGRKETQYF
TRBV19	.	17	TRBJ2-5	TRBD2	TGTGCCAGTAGTATAGATGTCGCACTAGCGCGGGAAAAGACCCAGTACTTC	CASSIDVALAREKTQYF
TRBV5-6	.	15	TRBJ2-1	TRBD1	TGTGCCAGCAGCGCGGCAGGACAGGGTTTCTATGAGCAGTTCTTC	CASSAAGQGFYEQFF
TRBV9	.	15	TRBJ1-6	.	TGTGCCAGCAGCCCTGGACAGTTTTATAATTCACCCCTCCACTTT	CASSPGQFYNSPLHF